Detailed here is one T cell receptor (beta chain). J was trimmed by 0 bases and V by 8 bases; bases with no gene match: 9. Per germline, CDR1 LNHDA and CDR2 SQIVND (reference sequence). The CDR3 is made up of 16 amino acids. The data originate from a study of blood T cell repertoires in COVID-19. Background on the study: COVID-19 samples, acute and convalescent, were from the United States, Italy and Spain. T cells, B-cell-depleted T cells, or PBMCs provided the cDNA or gDNA that served as material.

Authors' data handling: For nucleated cells, counts were estimated from reference gene primer amplification. Assay: immunoSEQ multiplex PCR; the TCRdb copy retains only in-frame clones and omits some. V and J calls and clone size come straight from that table; D and trimming were deduced from the DNA. The sample includes about 220,000 clones, about 88% seen only once; the top ten take under 3.5%. The clonotype originates from a middle-aged man who had recovered from COVID-19. Sequencing was performed on peripheral blood. This chain joins TRBV19 and TRBJ2-1; 8 bases agree with TRBD2. The CDR3 loop is CASSASGSRSYNEQFF. The CDR3 DNA reads TGTGCCAGTTCGGCTAGCGGGTCCCGCTCCTACAATGAGCAGTTCTTC.